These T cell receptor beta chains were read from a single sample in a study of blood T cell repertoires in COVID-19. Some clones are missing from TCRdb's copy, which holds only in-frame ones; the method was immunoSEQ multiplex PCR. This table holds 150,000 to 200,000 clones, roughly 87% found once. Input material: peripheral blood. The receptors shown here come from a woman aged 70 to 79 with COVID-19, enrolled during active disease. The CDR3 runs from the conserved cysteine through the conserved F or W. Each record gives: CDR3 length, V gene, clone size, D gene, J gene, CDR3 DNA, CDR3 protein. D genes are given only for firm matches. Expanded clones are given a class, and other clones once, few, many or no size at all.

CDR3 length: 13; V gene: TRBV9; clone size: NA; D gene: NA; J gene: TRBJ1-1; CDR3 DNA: TGTGCCAGCAGCGTAGCGGGAAACACTGAAGCTTTCTTT; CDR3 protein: CASSVAGNTEAFF
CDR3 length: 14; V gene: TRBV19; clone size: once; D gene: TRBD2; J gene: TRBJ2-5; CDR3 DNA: TGTGCCAGTAAGGAAGTCAGGACGGGGGGGACCCAGTACTTC; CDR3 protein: CASKEVRTGGTQYF
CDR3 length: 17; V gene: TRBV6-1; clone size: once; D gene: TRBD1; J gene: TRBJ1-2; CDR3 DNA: TGTGCCAGCAGTGAAATTAGGGGACAGACCATACGACAAGTCTACACCTTC; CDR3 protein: CASSEIRGQTIRQVYTF
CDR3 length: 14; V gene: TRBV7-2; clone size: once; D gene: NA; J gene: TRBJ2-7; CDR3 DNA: TGTGCCAGCAGCTTAAGGGTACTGGAGGGCGAGCAGTACTTC; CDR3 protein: CASSLRVLEGEQYF
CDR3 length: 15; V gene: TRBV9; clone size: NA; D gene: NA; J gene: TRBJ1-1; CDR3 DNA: TGTGCCAGCAGCGTAACAGGGAGATCGGTGACTGAAGCTTTCTTT; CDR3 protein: CASSVTGRSVTEAFF
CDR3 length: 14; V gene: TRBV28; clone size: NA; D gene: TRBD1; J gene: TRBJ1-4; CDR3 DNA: TGTGCCAACACAAACAGGGGCGATAATGAAAAACTGTTTTTT; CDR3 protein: CANTNRGDNEKLFF
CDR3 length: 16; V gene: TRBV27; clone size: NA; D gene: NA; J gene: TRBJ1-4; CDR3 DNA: TGTGCCAGCAGTCCTGGACCCGGGAAAACTAATGAAAAACTGTTTTTT; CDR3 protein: CASSPGPGKTNEKLFF
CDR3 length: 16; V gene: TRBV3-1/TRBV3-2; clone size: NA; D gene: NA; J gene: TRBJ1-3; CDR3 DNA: TGTGCCAGCAGCCAAGCTCGGAGCCTTCGTGGAAACACCATATATTTT; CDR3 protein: CASSQARSLRGNTIYF
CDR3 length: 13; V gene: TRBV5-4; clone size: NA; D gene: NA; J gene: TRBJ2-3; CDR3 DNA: TGTGCCAGCAGCCCAACTAGCACAGATACGCAGTATTTT; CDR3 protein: CASSPTSTDTQYF
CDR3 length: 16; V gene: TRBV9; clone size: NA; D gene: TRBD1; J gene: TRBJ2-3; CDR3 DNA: TGTGCCAGCAGCCCAACGAGAGAACAGGGGACAGATACGCAGTATTTT; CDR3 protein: CASSPTREQGTDTQYF
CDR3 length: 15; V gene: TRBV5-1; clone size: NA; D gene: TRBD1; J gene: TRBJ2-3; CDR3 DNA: TGCGCCAGCAGCCCTCGGGACAGGGGGCGAGATACGCAGTATTTT; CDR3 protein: CASSPRDRGRDTQYF
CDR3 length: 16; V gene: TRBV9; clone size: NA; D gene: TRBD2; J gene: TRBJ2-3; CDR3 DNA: TGTGCCAGCAGCGTAGATGGGCGGGGGATTCGAGATACGCAGTATTTT; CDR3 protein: CASSVDGRGIRDTQYF
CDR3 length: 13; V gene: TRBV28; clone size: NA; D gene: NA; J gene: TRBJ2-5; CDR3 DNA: TGTGCCAGCGAAAGGGGCAGAGAAGAGACCCAGTACTTC; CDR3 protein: CASERGREETQYF
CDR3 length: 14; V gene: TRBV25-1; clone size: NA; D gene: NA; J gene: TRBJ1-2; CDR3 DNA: TGTGCCAGCAGTGAGACGACAGGACTTTATGGCTACACCTTC; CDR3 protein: CASSETTGLYGYTF
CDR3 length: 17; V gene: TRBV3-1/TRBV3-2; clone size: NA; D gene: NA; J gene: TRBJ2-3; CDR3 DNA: TGTGCCAGCAGCCAAGACCAGGACGGGACTTACACAGATACGCAGTATTTT; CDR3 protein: CASSQDQDGTYTDTQYF
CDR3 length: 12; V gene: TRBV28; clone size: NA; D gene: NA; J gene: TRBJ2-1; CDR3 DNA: TGTGCCAGCAGTTCAGGTGGGGCGAGGCAGTTCTTC; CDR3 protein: CASSSGGARQFF
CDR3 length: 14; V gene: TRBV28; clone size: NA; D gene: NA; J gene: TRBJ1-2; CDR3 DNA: TGTGCCAGCAGCCCCGTCGGAGAGAACTATGGCTACACCTTC; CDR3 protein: CASSPVGENYGYTF
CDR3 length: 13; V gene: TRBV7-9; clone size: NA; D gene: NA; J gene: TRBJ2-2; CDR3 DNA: TGTGCCAGCAGCCAACGAGGCGCCGGGGAGCTGTTTTTT; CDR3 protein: CASSQRGAGELFF
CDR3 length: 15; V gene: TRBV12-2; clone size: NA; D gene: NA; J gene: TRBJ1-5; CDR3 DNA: TGTGCAAGTCGCTTAGTAGGGGTTTACAATCAGCCCCAGCATTTT; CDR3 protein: CASRLVGVYNQPQHF
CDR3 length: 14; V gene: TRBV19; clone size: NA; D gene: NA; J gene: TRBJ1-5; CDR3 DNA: TGTGCCAGTAGAACGAGCGGGCGAAATCAGCCCCAGCATTTT; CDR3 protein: CASRTSGRNQPQHF
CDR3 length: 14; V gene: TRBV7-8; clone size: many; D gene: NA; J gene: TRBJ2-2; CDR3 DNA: TGTGCCAGCAGCCCCCGGGTCAACACCGGGGAGCTGTTTTTT; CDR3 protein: CASSPRVNTGELFF
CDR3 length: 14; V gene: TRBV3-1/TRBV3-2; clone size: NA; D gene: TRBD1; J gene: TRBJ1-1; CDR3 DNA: TGTGCCAGCAGCCAAGCCCAGGGGGAAGCCGAAGCTTTCTTT; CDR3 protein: CASSQAQGEAEAFF
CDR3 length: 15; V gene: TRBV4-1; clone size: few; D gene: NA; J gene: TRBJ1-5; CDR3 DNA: TGCGCCAGCAGCCAAGAACGAGGGAAGGGTCAGCCCCAGCATTTT; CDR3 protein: CASSQERGKGQPQHF
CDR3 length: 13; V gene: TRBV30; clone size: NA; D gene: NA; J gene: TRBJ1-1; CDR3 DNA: TGTGCCTGGAGTGTACAGGGGAACACTGAAGCTTTCTTT; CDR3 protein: CAWSVQGNTEAFF
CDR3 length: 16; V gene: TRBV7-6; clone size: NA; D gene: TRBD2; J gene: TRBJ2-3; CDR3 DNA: TGTGCCAGCAGCTCGGGACTAGCGGGAGGTCAAGATACGCAGTATTTT; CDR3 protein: CASSSGLAGGQDTQYF
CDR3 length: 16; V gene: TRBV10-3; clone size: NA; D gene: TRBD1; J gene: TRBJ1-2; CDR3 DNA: TGTGCCATCAGTGAGGTACAGGGGGCCGCTAACTATGGCTACACCTTC; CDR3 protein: CAISEVQGAANYGYTF
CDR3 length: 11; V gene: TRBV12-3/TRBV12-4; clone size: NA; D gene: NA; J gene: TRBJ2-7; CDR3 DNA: TGTGCCAGCAGTTCCCGCTACGAGCAGTACTTC; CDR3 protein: CASSSRYEQYF
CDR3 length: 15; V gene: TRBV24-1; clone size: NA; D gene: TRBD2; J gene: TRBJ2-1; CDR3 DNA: TGTGCCACCAGTGATTCCGGGCCGGGACGGGAGGAACCAGTCTTC; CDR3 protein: CATSDSGPGREEPVF
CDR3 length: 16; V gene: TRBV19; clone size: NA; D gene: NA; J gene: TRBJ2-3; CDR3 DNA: TGTGCCAGTAGTACCCCCTACCCGGGGAGCACAGATACGCAGTATTTT; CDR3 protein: CASSTPYPGSTDTQYF
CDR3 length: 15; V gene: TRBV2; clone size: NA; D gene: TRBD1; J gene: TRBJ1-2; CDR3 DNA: TGTGCCAGCAGTCCAGACACAGGGGGCAACTATGGCTACACCTTC; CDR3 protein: CASSPDTGGNYGYTF
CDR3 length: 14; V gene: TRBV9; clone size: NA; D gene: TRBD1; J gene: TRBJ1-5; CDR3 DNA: TGTGCCAGCAGCGCACAGGGGACCAATCAGCCCCAGCATTTT; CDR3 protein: CASSAQGTNQPQHF
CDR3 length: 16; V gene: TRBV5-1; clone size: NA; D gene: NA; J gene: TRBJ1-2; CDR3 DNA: TGCGCCAGCAGCTTGAATAGGGACACTTCGATCTATGGCTACACCTTC; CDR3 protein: CASSLNRDTSIYGYTF
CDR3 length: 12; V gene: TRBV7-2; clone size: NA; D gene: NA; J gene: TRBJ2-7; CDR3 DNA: TGTGCCAGCAGCTTAGAAAAAGGGGGGCAGTACTTC; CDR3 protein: CASSLEKGGQYF
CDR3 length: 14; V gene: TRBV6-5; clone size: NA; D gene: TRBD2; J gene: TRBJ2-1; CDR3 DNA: TGTGCCAGCAGTTCGGGGGGGCTGGGGGATGAGCAGTTCTTC; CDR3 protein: CASSSGGLGDEQFF
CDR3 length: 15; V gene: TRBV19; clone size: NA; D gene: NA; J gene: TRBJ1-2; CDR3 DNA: TGTGCCAGTAGTATAGCAGACTTCGCCTACTATGGCTACACCTTC; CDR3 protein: CASSIADFAYYGYTF
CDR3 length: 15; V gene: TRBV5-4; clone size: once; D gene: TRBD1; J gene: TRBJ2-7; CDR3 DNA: TGTGCCAGCAGCGTGGGAGGCCCGGACAGGGACGAGCAGTACTTC; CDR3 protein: CASSVGGPDRDEQYF
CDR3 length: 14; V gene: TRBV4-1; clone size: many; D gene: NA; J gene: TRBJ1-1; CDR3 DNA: TGCGCCAGCAGGGACATTGAGATGAACACTGAAGCTTTCTTT; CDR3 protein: CASRDIEMNTEAFF
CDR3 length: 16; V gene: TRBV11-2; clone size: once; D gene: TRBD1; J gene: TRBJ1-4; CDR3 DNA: TGTGCCAGCAGCTTACGACGGGACAGGGGGCAAGAAAAACTGTTTTTT; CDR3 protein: CASSLRRDRGQEKLFF
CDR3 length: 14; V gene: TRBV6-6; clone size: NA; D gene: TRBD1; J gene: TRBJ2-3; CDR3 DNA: TGTGCCAGCAGTACGACAGGGGGGACGGATACGCAGTATTTT; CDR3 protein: CASSTTGGTDTQYF
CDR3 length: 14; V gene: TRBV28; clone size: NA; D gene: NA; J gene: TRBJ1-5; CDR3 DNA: TGTGCCAGCAGTTCGGAGAGGGAGGGACAGCCCCAGCATTTT; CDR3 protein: CASSSEREGQPQHF
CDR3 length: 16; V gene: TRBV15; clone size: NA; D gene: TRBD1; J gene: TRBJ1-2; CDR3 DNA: TGTGCCACCAGCAGATTGACAGGGAGTTTGAACTATGGCTACACCTTC; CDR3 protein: CATSRLTGSLNYGYTF